A selection of T cell receptor beta chains follows, all from one sample in a study of blood T cell repertoires in COVID-19. Assay used: immunoSEQ multiplex PCR; TCRdb lists only in-frame clones, some missing. The sample yields around 190,000 clones, roughly three quarters seen once. The sample comprised PBMCs or T cells enriched from blood (not recorded which). The receptors were sampled from a woman aged 45-65 years with acute COVID-19. Both conserved end residues are part of each CDR3. D genes are given only for firm matches.

V gene	D gene	J gene	CDR3 protein
TRBV3-1/TRBV3-2	TRBD2	TRBJ2-1	CASRLRGGSYNEQFF
TRBV18	TRBD1	TRBJ1-5	CASSRMTGSNQPQHF
TRBV7-8	NA	TRBJ1-2	CASSANRVDGYTF
TRBV28	TRBD1	TRBJ2-6	CASSLGPGQGGHSGANVLTF
TRBV11-3	NA	TRBJ2-2	CASSGGVGTGELFF
TRBV28	TRBD1	TRBJ2-2	CASRTGQGATGELFF
TRBV3-1/TRBV3-2	NA	TRBJ1-5	CASSRGVRNNQPQHF
TRBV27	TRBD1	TRBJ2-3	CASSGTGTGGTYFSTDTQYF
TRBV19	TRBD2	TRBJ2-3	CASTLAGGFRDTQYF
TRBV7-9	NA	TRBJ1-2	CASSRDYGYTF
TRBV5-4	NA	TRBJ2-1	CASSLGTVNEQFF
TRBV5-6	NA	TRBJ1-5	CASSLSGVHQPQHF
TRBV5-1	NA	TRBJ2-6	CASSLSSTGTGANVLTF
TRBV7-2	NA	TRBJ2-3	CASSSQGNLRDTQYF
TRBV19	TRBD1	TRBJ1-1	CASTWPGQLNTEAFF
TRBV6-1	NA	TRBJ2-3	CASSDRGSFSTDTQYF
TRBV29-1	TRBD1	TRBJ2-5	CSVDGQGETQYF
TRBV28	TRBD1	TRBJ1-1	CASSLWTGINTEAFF
TRBV28	TRBD1	TRBJ1-1	CASSLWAGQAETEAFF
TRBV19	NA	TRBJ1-1	CASAGELRAEAFF
TRBV25-1	TRBD1	TRBJ1-5	CASSDGDRANQPQHF
TRBV5-1	NA	TRBJ1-3	CASSLSGEGNTIYF